The 20 T cell receptor beta chains below come from one sample, sequenced in a study of T cells in tuberculosis. TCRdb's copy holds only in-frame clones and misses some; the assay was immunoSEQ multiplex PCR. The sample includes 35,000 to 45,000 clones, 90% to 95% seen only once; the top ten take about an eighth. The sequenced sample was PBMCs. Source of these receptors: a donor aged 5 to 30 with latent tuberculosis or without tuberculosis infection. Some clones in this sample may be carry-over from other donors' samples.

The chain is built from TRBV5-4 and TRBJ2-7; 7 bases are a match to TRBD1. This CDR3 is 15 amino acids long. Germline CDR1 reads SGHNT; CDR2 reads YYREEE (reference sequence). V dropped 4 bases and J dropped 2; count of bases not matched to a gene: 9. CDR3 sequence (DNA): TGTGCCAGCAGCCCATTCCGGGACAGAACCTACGAGCAGTACTTC. Its protein is CASSPFRDRTYEQYF. Supplemented by reference TRBV5-4 and TRBJ2-7, the full variable domain reads ETGVTQSPTHLIKTRGQQVTLRCSSQSGHNTVSWYQQALGQGPQFIFQYYREEENGRGNFPPRFSGLQFPNYSSELNVNALELDDSALYLCASSPFRDRTYEQYFGPGTRLTVT.

This clone was recorded once. The chain recombines TRBV7-8 with TRBJ2-2, with 8 nucleotides matching TRBD1. The germline CDR1 and CDR2 sequences are SGHVS and FQNEAQ. The CDR3 spans 16 residues. With V trimmed by 5 bases and J by 6 bases, 11 bases remained unmatched. CDR3 coding DNA: TGTGCCAGCAGCCCCCCAGGGGGCGAAACTGCCGGGGAGCTGTTTTTT. Amino acids: CASSPPGGETAGELFF. The full variable domain, with the rest looked up from reference TRBV7-8 and TRBJ2-2, is GAGVSQSPRYKVAKRGQDVALRCDPISGHVSLFWYQQALGQGPEFLTYFQNEAQLDKSGLPSDRFFAERPEGSVSTLKIQRTQQEDSAVYLCASSPPGGETAGELFFGEGSRLTVL.

J is TRBJ1-5 and V is TRBV5-4, with 11 nucleotides matching TRBD1. V shed 4 bases, J shed 1 base, and the junction held 7 bases outside the gene matches. Germline lookup yields CDR1 SGHNT and CDR2 YYREEE (reference sequence). The CDR3 has 17 residues. For the CDR3, the DNA is TGTGCCAGCAGCCCCTGGGACAGGGGGAAAAGCAATCAGCCCCAGCATTTT. Protein: CASSPWDRGKSNQPQHF.

This rearrangement joins TRBV9 to TRBJ1-5; maybe TRBD1 (5 bases). The CDR3 covers 15 residues. Germline V CDR1 and CDR2: SGDLS, YYNGEE. V was clipped by 0 bases and J by 5 bases, with 12 bases between them. CDR3 bases: TGTGCCAGCAGCGTAGCTCCGGGGGTCGATCAGCCCCAGCATTTT. It encodes CASSVAPGVDQPQHF. The full variable domain, with the rest looked up from reference TRBV9 and TRBJ1-5, is DSGVTQTPKHLITATGQRVTLRCSPRSGDLSVYWYQQSLDQGLQFLIQYYNGEERAKGNILERFSAQQFPDLHSELNLSSLELGDSALYFCASSVAPGVDQPQHFGDGTRLSIL.

Notes on this clone: An end of the junction differs from the germline gene, which may be a read error. The chain couples TRBV5-4 to TRBJ2-5, with D hard to call. Germline V gives CDR1 SGHNT, CDR2 YYREEE (reference sequence). The CDR3 loop spans 12 amino acids. The CDR3 DNA is TGTGCCAGTAGCTTATCCGGGGAGACCCAGTACTTC. Protein sequence: CASSLSGETQYF.

The chain has TRBV4-3 and TRBJ1-1; no firm D call. V lost 0 bases, J lost 1 base, and 6 bases lay in between. Germline V gene lookup returns CDR1 LGHNA and CDR2 YSLEER. This CDR3 comprises 14 residues. DNA for the CDR3: TGCGCCAGCAGCCAAGAAGGAGCGAACACTGAAGCTTTCTTT. Its protein is CASSQEGANTEAFF.

This chain joins TRBV12-5 and TRBJ2-1; weak D call: TRBD2 (6 bases). Germline CDR1 and CDR2: LGHNT and FRNRAP. Between the trimmed V and J ends, which lost 0 bases and 9 bases, there was a span of 21 bases. This CDR3 is built from 17 residues. The DNA of the CDR3 is TGTGCTAGTGGTTTGGTAGAGTTATTACGCAGGGAGGTTGAGCAGTTCTTC. The encoded protein is CASGLVELLRREVEQFF.

The gene calls are TRBV7-3 and TRBJ2-1; the match to TRBD2 covers 7 bases. Trimming took 5 bases from V and 0 from J; bases not matched to a gene: 16. The CDR3 length is 19 residues. Germline assignment: CDR1 SGHTA and CDR2 FQGTGA. The CDR3 loop is CASSPHGSSGGSSYNEQFF. CDR3 nucleotides: TGTGCCAGCAGCCCCCATGGGTCTAGCGGAGGGAGCTCCTACAATGAGCAGTTCTTC. Looking up the rest from reference TRBV7-3 and TRBJ2-1 gives the full variable domain: GAGVSQTPSNKVTEKGKYVELRCDPISGHTALYWYRQSLGQGPEFLIYFQGTGAADDSGLPNDRFFAVRPEGSVSTLKIQRTERGDSAVYLCASSPHGSSGGSSYNEQFFGPGTRLTVL.

The chain is built from TRBV6-6 and TRBJ1-1, with 10 bases fitting TRBD1. J was trimmed by 6 bases and V by 6 bases; bases with no gene match: 7. This CDR3 is 14 amino acids long. Germline V gene sequence: CDR1 MNHNY, CDR2 SVGAGI (reference sequence). In DNA form, the CDR3 reads TGTGCCAGCAGCCGAGGACAGGGGGTCGCTGAAGCTTTCTTT. Its translation is CASSRGQGVAEAFF.

This clone was found once. The V call is TRBV28, the J call TRBJ1-1; the D is unclear. The ends were cut back, 8 bases at V and 0 bases at J, with 7 bases in the middle. This CDR3 comprises 12 residues. Germline V CDR1 and CDR2: MDHEN, SYDVKM. The CDR3 nucleotides read TGTGCCAGCCAGTTATTGAACACTGAAGCTTTCTTT. It yields the protein CASQLLNTEAFF.

The V call is TRBV9, the J call TRBJ1-1; 7 bases align to TRBD1. The CDR3 is made up of 12 amino acids. Germline V gene sequence: CDR1 SGDLS, CDR2 YYNGEE. The V gene end was trimmed by 7 bases and the J gene end by 4 bases; junction bases not matched to a gene: 4. The CDR3 loop reads CASGAGGTEAFF. CDR3 sequence (DNA): TGTGCCAGCGGGGCAGGGGGCACTGAAGCTTTCTTT.

The genes are TRBV11-1 and TRBJ1-1, with D perhaps TRBD1 (6 bases). The CDR3 extends over 15 amino acids. Germline values: CDR1 SGHAT, CDR2 FQDESV (reference sequence). Trimming took off 5 bases at V and 4 bases at J, with 17 bases between the two ends. Here the CDR3 DNA reads TGTGCCAGCAGCGTACACAGGGCCGAGGGCACTGAAGCTTTCTTT. This encodes CASSVHRAEGTEAFF.

This chain uses TRBV5-1 with TRBJ1-1, with a tentative D call TRBD1 (5 bases). CDR1 SGHRS and CDR2 YFSETQ come from the germline V gene. The CDR3 spans 17 residues. V gave up 2 bases and J gave up 0 bases, with 17 bases separating them. The CDR3 here is CASSFGAGERMNTEAFF. The CDR3 DNA follows: TGCGCCAGCAGCTTCGGGGCGGGGGAGAGGATGAACACTGAAGCTTTCTTT.

The chain is built from TRBV2 and TRBJ2-7; 7 positions agree with TRBD1. This CDR3 is 15 amino acids long. Unmatched junction bases numbered 11, after V lost 4 bases and J lost 5 bases. Germline V CDR1 and CDR2: SNHLY, FYNNEI. The DNA for the CDR3 is TGTGCCAGCAGTGGAGGGGGCCGCGGAGTGGACGAGCAGTACTTC. Amino acids: CASSGGGRGVDEQYF. The full variable domain, in which reference TRBV2 and TRBJ2-7 provide the parts outside the CDR3, is EPEVTQTPSHQVTQMGQEVILRCVPISNHLYFYWYRQILGQKVEFLVSFYNNEISEKSEIFDDQFSVERPDGSNFTLKIRSTKLEDSAMYFCASSGGGRGVDEQYFGPGTRLTVT.

This clone was picked up one time. The chain couples TRBV6-4 to TRBJ1-1; maybe TRBD1 (5 bases). The CDR3 consists of 16 residues. V shed 0 bases and J shed 6 bases, with 17 bases lying between them. Germline lookup yields CDR1 MRHNA and CDR2 SNTAGT. The CDR3 DNA reads as TGTGCCAGCAGTGACTCGAGGTCAGGGCGTTGGGCTGAAGCTTTCTTT. Its protein product is CASSDSRSGRWAEAFF.

The chain links TRBV5-1 to TRBJ2-3; 11 bases are a match to TRBD2. Germline trimming cut 4 bases from V and 2 bases from J; bases unmatched to any gene: 6. Germline V gives CDR1 SGHRS, CDR2 YFSETQ. The CDR3 is made up of 16 amino acids. The CDR3 DNA reads as TGCGCCAGCAGCCGTCCTAGCGGGGGGATCACAGATACGCAGTATTTT. This codes for CASSRPSGGITDTQYF. The full variable domain, rest sourced from reference TRBV5-1 and TRBJ2-3, is KAGVTQTPRYLIKTRGQQVTLSCSPISGHRSVSWYQQTPGQGLQFLFEYFSETQRNKGNFPGRFSGRQFSNSRSEMNVSTLELGDSALYLCASSRPSGGITDTQYFGPGTRLTVL.

The chain couples TRBV7-9 to TRBJ2-7; D may be TRBD2 (7 bases). Per germline, CDR1 SEHNR and CDR2 FQNEAQ (reference sequence). Trimming stripped 5 bases from V and 5 bases from J, with 16 bases between. The CDR3 spans 14 residues. The CDR3 spells CASSPPGGPNEQYF. CDR3 sequence (DNA): TGTGCCAGCAGCCCGCCCGGGGGGCCCAACGAGCAGTACTTC.

The gene calls are TRBV5-1 and TRBJ2-1; D might be TRBD2 (6 bases). The germline V and J ends were trimmed by 4 bases and 6 bases, with 20 bases remaining between them. Germline CDR1 is SGHRS and CDR2 is YFSETQ. This CDR3 has 16 residues. CDR3 region: CASSDRAWGDRNEQFF. In DNA form, the CDR3 reads TGCGCCAGCAGCGACCGGGCGTGGGGGGACCGCAATGAGCAGTTCTTC.

The CDR3 reads CASSEYRKAEAFF. Here the CDR3 DNA reads TGCGCCAGCAGTGAGTACAGAAAAGCTGAAGCTTTCTTT. The chain carries TRBV10-1 and TRBJ1-1, with D uncertain. Germline lookup yields CDR1 WNHNN and CDR2 SYGVQD (reference sequence). The CDR3 has 13 residues. Trimming removed 1 base at V and 6 bases at J, with 9 bases between.

V gene TRBV16 combines with J gene TRBJ1-1; D not certain. Germline V CDR1 and CDR2: KGHSY, FQNENV. V lost 2 bases to trimming and J lost 3 bases, with 13 bases between them. The CDR3 extends over 15 amino acids. The CDR3 loop reads CASSQAPYADTEAFF. CDR3 in DNA: TGTGCCAGCAGCCAAGCCCCATACGCGGACACTGAAGCTTTCTTT.